The 25 T cell receptor beta chains below were found in one sample sequenced in a study of cytomegalovirus exposure and HLA in healthy donors. Use of 60 Vbeta and 13 Jbeta primers characterized the PCR. Sequencing used immunoSEQ multiplex PCR; TCRdb keeps in-frame clones, though not all of them. The table includes tens of thousands of clones, around 85% detected once. Sequencing input: PBMCs. The receptors were sampled from a young man in good health and CMV-seronegative.

J is TRBJ1-1 and V is TRBV28; TRBD1 might be the D (6 bases). Germline V gene sequence: CDR1 MDHEN, CDR2 SYDVKM. The CDR3 covers 14 residues. Trimming left V 6 bases short and J 4 bases short, with 15 bases between. CDR3 coding DNA: TGTGCCAGCAGGCCCCCTGGGGGCCCCACTGAAGCTTTCTTT. Its protein is CASRPPGGPTEAFF. The full variable domain, completed using reference TRBV28 and TRBJ1-1, is DVKVTQSSRYLVKRTGEKVFLECVQDMDHENMFWYRQDPGLGLRLIYFSYDVKMKEKGDIPEGYSVSREKKERFSLILESASTNQTSMYLCASRPPGGPTEAFFGQGTRLTVV.

The rearrangement joins TRBV18 to TRBJ2-5, with a weak D call TRBD1 (6 bases). Germline V gene sequence: CDR1 KGHSH, CDR2 LQKENI. The CDR3 is 13 amino acids. V lost 3 bases, J lost 4 bases, and 9 bases lay in between. CDR3 nucleotides: TGTGCCAGCTCACCGGGACAAGTAGAGACCCAGTACTTC. Its translation: CASSPGQVETQYF.

This chain uses TRBV5-1 with TRBJ2-2; D remains unclear. There are 15 residues in the CDR3. The V and J ends lost 4 bases and 1 base respectively, with 11 bases between them. Germline assignment: CDR1 SGHRS and CDR2 YFSETQ. CDR3 sequence: CASSLSSQNTGELFF. CDR3 nucleotides: TGCGCCAGCAGCCTATCCTCTCAGAACACCGGGGAGCTGTTTTTT. The whole variable domain, filled in from reference TRBV5-1 and TRBJ2-2, reads KAGVTQTPRYLIKTRGQQVTLSCSPISGHRSVSWYQQTPGQGLQFLFEYFSETQRNKGNFPGRFSGRQFSNSRSEMNVSTLELGDSALYLCASSLSSQNTGELFFGEGSRLTVL.

This chain uses TRBV5-4 with TRBJ1-4; the D gene is possibly TRBD1 (5 bases). V was trimmed by 0 bases and J by 11 bases, leaving 17 bases between them. The CDR3 covers 15 residues. Per germline, CDR1 SGHNT and CDR2 YYREEE (reference sequence). CDR3 nucleotide sequence: TGTGCCAGCAGCTTGGATCTTTCAGGGTCAGGGAAACTGTTTTTT. Protein product: CASSLDLSGSGKLFF.

As to this clone: The junction shows a germline mismatch at one end, possibly a read error. The chain employs TRBV7-6 and TRBJ2-5; TRBD1 might be the D (6 bases). The length of the CDR3 is 13 residues. The germline V gene encodes CDR1 SGHVS and CDR2 FNYEAQ. CDR3 amino acids: CASSWDTEDTQYF. CDR3 nucleotides: TGTGCCAGCAGCTGGGACACTGAAGATACCCAGTACTTC.

The chain uses TRBV18 and TRBJ1-4; TRBD1 matches 9 bases. CDR3 length equals 19 residues. From germline, CDR1 is KGHSH and CDR2 LQKENI. V was clipped by 2 bases and J by 0 bases; unmatched bases: 10. The CDR3 DNA sequence: TGTGCCAGCTCACCATGGGACAGGGCTTTCGTAGCAACTAATGAAAAACTGTTTTTT. Residues: CASSPWDRAFVATNEKLFF. Filled out from reference TRBV18 and TRBJ1-4, the complete variable domain reads NAGVMQNPRHLVRRRGQEARLRCSPMKGHSHVYWYRQLPEEGLKFMVYLQKENIIDESGMPKERFSAEFPKEGPSILRIQQVVRGDSAAYFCASSPWDRAFVATNEKLFFGSGTQLSVL.

The CDR3 loop is CASSHGGQGDHQPQHF. In DNA, the CDR3 is TGTGCCAGCAGCCACGGCGGACAGGGGGATCATCAGCCCCAGCATTTT. J is TRBJ1-5 and V is TRBV13, with 10 bases matching TRBD1. The CDR3 consists of 16 residues. V lost 5 bases to trimming and J lost 5 bases; unmatched junction nucleotides: 9. The V gene's germline CDR1 is PRHDT and CDR2 FYEKMQ (reference sequence).

The chain employs TRBV4-1 and TRBJ2-3; D not certain. The CDR3 has 16 residues. V lost 1 base, J lost 1 base, and 12 bases lay in between. CDR1 is MGHRA and CDR2 is YSYEKL in the germline V gene. CDR3 amino acids: CASSQGANHGTDTQYF. CDR3 nucleotides: TGCGCCAGCAGCCAAGGAGCGAATCATGGCACAGATACGCAGTATTTT.

This chain joins TRBV29-1 and TRBJ2-7; D is ambiguous. V gave up 5 bases and J gave up 4 bases, with 18 bases separating them. Looked up from germline, CDR1 is SQVTM and CDR2 is ANQGSEA. The CDR3 has 14 amino acids. The CDR3 loop is CSVCSSLGGYEQYF. The CDR3 nucleotides read TGCAGCGTTTGCAGCTCTCTCGGCGGATACGAGCAGTACTTC.

This sequence joins TRBV2 and TRBJ1-2, with a possible D match to TRBD1 (5 bases). Per germline, CDR1 SNHLY and CDR2 FYNNEI. The CDR3 runs 15 residues. V lost 6 bases and J 1 base, leaving 15 bases between the germline ends. This chain's CDR3 is CASSPERQFNYGYTF. CDR3 sequence (DNA): TGTGCCAGCAGCCCGGAAAGACAGTTTAACTATGGCTACACCTTC.

This rearrangement joins TRBV10-3 to TRBJ1-5; TRBD1 agrees at 7 bases. The CDR3 is 15 residues long. V gave up 5 bases and J gave up 0 bases; unmatched junction bases: 4. Germline assignment: CDR1 ENHRY and CDR2 SYGVKD. The CDR3 DNA sequence: TGTGCCATCAGTACAGGGGAAGTTAGCAATCAGCCCCAGCATTTT. It encodes CAISTGEVSNQPQHF.

The V gene is TRBV6-5, the J gene TRBJ2-2; D gene unclear. The V gene's germline CDR1 is MNHEY and CDR2 SVGAGI. V was clipped by 3 bases and J by 6 bases, with 11 bases between them. The length of the CDR3 is 14 residues. CDR3: CASSYSTLAGELFF. In DNA form, the CDR3 reads TGTGCCAGCAGTTATAGCACCCTGGCCGGGGAGCTGTTTTTT.

The chain couples TRBV2 to TRBJ2-7, with TRBD2 identical over 7 bases. Germline V lookup: CDR1 SNHLY, CDR2 FYNNEI. The CDR3 contains 13 residues. With V trimmed by 8 bases and J by 5 bases, 9 bases remained unmatched. In DNA form, the CDR3 reads TGTGCCAGCTCCGGGGGAGGGTTCGACGAGCAGTACTTC. It encodes CASSGGGFDEQYF.

The chain joins TRBV30 to TRBJ2-7, with 8 bases fitting TRBD1. V lost 5 bases and J lost 2; bases outside the gene matches: 5. Germline CDR1 GTSNPN, CDR2 SVGIG (reference sequence). CDR3 size: 13 residues. This CDR3 reads CAWQGQVTYEQYF. As DNA, the CDR3 is TGTGCCTGGCAGGGACAGGTAACCTACGAGCAGTACTTC.

This clone occurred a few times. The chain has TRBV5-1 and TRBJ2-7; possible D gene TRBD2, 6 bases. V was clipped by 0 bases and J by 5 bases, with 12 bases between them. Germline-derived CDR1 and CDR2 are SGHRS and YFSETQ. The CDR3 spans 14 residues. The CDR3 reads CASSLAGGNHEQYF. The CDR3 bases are TGCGCCAGCAGCTTGGCCGGGGGAAACCACGAGCAGTACTTC. Filled out from reference TRBV5-1 and TRBJ2-7, the complete variable domain reads KAGVTQTPRYLIKTRGQQVTLSCSPISGHRSVSWYQQTPGQGLQFLFEYFSETQRNKGNFPGRFSGRQFSNSRSEMNVSTLELGDSALYLCASSLAGGNHEQYFGPGTRLTVT.

V usage is TRBV18 and J usage is TRBJ1-5; D perhaps matches TRBD1 (5 bases). Trimming shortened V by 4 bases and J by 3 bases, and 10 bases separated the two germline ends. This CDR3 has 14 amino acids. The germline V gene encodes CDR1 KGHSH and CDR2 LQKENI. CDR3 in DNA: TGTGCCAGCTCACTACAGGTGAACAATCAGCCCCAGCATTTT. Protein product: CASSLQVNNQPQHF.

The V call is TRBV30, the J call TRBJ2-1; tentative D call: TRBD1 (5 bases). CDR1 is GTSNPN, CDR2 SVGIG, per germline (reference sequence). Trimming left V 3 bases short and J 9 bases short, with 15 bases between. This CDR3 has 13 residues. The DNA of the CDR3 is TGTGCCTGGAGGGCTCGACAGTCTATTGAGCAGTTCTTC. Translated: CAWRARQSIEQFF. The full variable domain, with the rest looked up from reference TRBV30 and TRBJ2-1, is SQTIHQWPATLVQPVGSPLSLECTVEGTSNPNLYWYRQAAGRGLQLLFYSVGIGQISSEVPQNLSASRPQDRQFILSSKKLLLSDSGFYLCAWRARQSIEQFFGPGTRLTVL.

The gene calls are TRBV2 and TRBJ1-2; 7 nucleotides agree with TRBD1. Trimming removed 1 base from V and 0 bases from J; junction bases left unmatched: 2. Germline assignment: CDR1 SNHLY and CDR2 FYNNEI. CDR3 length: 15 amino acids. CDR3 nucleotide sequence: TGTGCCAGCAGTGAAGGACAGGGAGCTAACTATGGCTACACCTTC. Its protein is CASSEGQGANYGYTF.

The J gene is TRBJ2-5, the V gene TRBV28, with 7 bases fitting TRBD2. V shed 6 bases, J shed 1 base, and the junction held 8 bases outside the gene matches. This CDR3 region has 15 residues. Germline lookup yields CDR1 MDHEN and CDR2 SYDVKM. CDR3 sequence (DNA): TGTGCCAGCAGACACCGGGACTACCTCCAAGAGACCCAGTACTTC. Protein: CASRHRDYLQETQYF. The variable domain in full, completed from reference TRBV28 and TRBJ2-5, reads DVKVTQSSRYLVKRTGEKVFLECVQDMDHENMFWYRQDPGLGLRLIYFSYDVKMKEKGDIPEGYSVSREKKERFSLILESASTNQTSMYLCASRHRDYLQETQYFGPGTRLLVL.

This chain connects TRBV7-9 to TRBJ2-5, with D possibly matching TRBD1 (5 bases). With 2 bases removed from V and 2 bases from J, the gap between germline ends came to 12 bases. Germline V gives CDR1 SEHNR, CDR2 FQNEAQ (reference sequence). The CDR3 has 15 residues. The CDR3 DNA reads as TGTGCCAGCAGCTTATCTCAGACAGTTCAAGAGACCCAGTACTTC. Encoded protein: CASSLSQTVQETQYF.

This chain links TRBV4-2 with TRBJ1-2, with D maybe TRBD1 (5 bases). V dropped 0 bases and J dropped 5 bases, with 13 bases sitting between them. This CDR3 has 15 residues. Looked up from germline, CDR1 is LGHNA and CDR2 is YNFKEQ. DNA for the CDR3: TGTGCCAGCAGCCAAGAAATAGCGGGGGTGTATGGCTACACCTTC. This codes for CASSQEIAGVYGYTF.

The chain couples TRBV19 to TRBJ2-3, with TRBD1 matching 7 bases. The germline V gene encodes CDR1 LNHDA and CDR2 SQIVND (reference sequence). This CDR3 has 17 amino acids. Trimming at V came to 1 base and at J to 0 bases, leaving 7 bases not matched to a gene. The CDR3 sequence is CASSIAGTALSTDTQYF. The CDR3 region has the DNA TGTGCCAGTAGTATAGCGGGGACAGCACTTAGCACAGATACGCAGTATTTT. The full variable domain, with the rest looked up from reference TRBV19 and TRBJ2-3, is DGGITQSPKYLFRKEGQNVTLSCEQNLNHDAMYWYRQDPGQGLRLIYYSQIVNDFQKGDIAEGYSVSREKKESFPLTVTSAQKNPTAFYLCASSIAGTALSTDTQYFGPGTRLTVL.

This clone was observed a handful of times. As DNA, the CDR3 is TGCGCCAGCACCCCGGGACACCAGAACACTGAAGCTTTCTTT. It specifies CASTPGHQNTEAFF. The J gene is TRBJ1-1, the V gene TRBV4-3, with D possibly TRBD1 on 6 matching bases. Germline values: CDR1 LGHNA, CDR2 YSLEER. This CDR3 comprises 14 residues. Trimming took 7 bases from V and 1 from J, leaving 13 bases between them.

Written as DNA, the CDR3 is TGCGCCAGCAGCCCCGACAGGGGAAATGGATATAATTCACCCCTCCACTTT. Encoded protein: CASSPDRGNGYNSPLHF. This rearrangement joins TRBV5-1 to TRBJ1-6, with 8 nucleotides matching TRBD1. The CDR3 has 17 amino acids. The germline V gene encodes CDR1 SGHRS and CDR2 YFSETQ. V was pared by 4 bases and J by 4 bases, with 10 bases of the junction left unmatched.

V and J are TRBV5-1 and TRBJ2-5, with TRBD2 identical over 9 bases. Germline CDR1 SGHRS, CDR2 YFSETQ. The CDR3 is made up of 15 amino acids. After removal of 4 bases from V and 5 bases from J, the junction contained 9 bases not matched to a gene. CDR3 bases: TGCGCCAGCAGCGTCGGCGGGGGGGCGTTTGAGACCCAGTACTTC. This translates into CASSVGGGAFETQYF.